The 2 T cell receptor beta chains below all came from one sample that was sequenced in a study of T cell repertoires in cytomegalovirus infection. In TCRdb, the reads were re-called with MiXCR into one record per CDR3 protein. The sample shows 40,000 to 55,000 distinct CDR3 sequences, around 18% of them seen only once. No antigen is known for these receptors. The sequences come from CD8+ T cells from cultured PBMCs, collected from culture after CMV antigen stimulation. The receptors derive from a human donor in good health (CMV status not recorded). Some clones in this sample may be carry-over from other donors' samples.

V gene TRBV20-1 combines with J gene TRBJ2-1; TRBD2 agrees at 7 bases. The CDR3 covers 16 residues. CDR1 is DFQATT, CDR2 SNEGSKA, per germline (reference sequence). V trimming: 1 base; J trimming: 0 bases; junction bases outside the gene matches: 6. CDR3 amino acids: CSARALSGPSYNEQFF. In DNA form, the CDR3 reads TGCAGTGCTAGAGCCCTTAGCGGGCCCTCCTACAATGAGCAGTTCTTC.

The chain uses TRBV29-1 and TRBJ1-2; D uncertain. The CDR3 runs to 12 residues. CDR1 SQVTM and CDR2 ANQGSEA come from the germline V gene. Trimming stripped 6 bases from V and 7 bases from J, with 15 bases between. CDR3 nucleotide sequence: TGCAGCGTCCCCAAGGAGATGGGTGGCTACACCTTC. It is translated as CSVPKEMGGYTF.